This entry lists 22 T cell receptor beta chains sequenced from one sample in a study of blood T cells in healthy people across ages. Through a sample-barcoded 5' primer and a J-beta primer mix, a second PCR was run for roughly 7 to 11 cycles. TCRdb reprocessed the 5' RACE reads via MiXCR and lists one record per CDR3 protein. There are about 2 million distinct CDR3 sequences in the sample; about 50% occur only once, and less than 2.5% lies in the top ten. Sequenced sample: blood. The receptors here all came from a middle-aged woman in good health.

Comment on this clonotype: A much larger clone lies a single base off, so this may be a read error. The chain employs TRBV12-3 or TRBV12-4 and TRBJ2-1, with 7 bases matching TRBD1. The length of the CDR3 is 14 residues. V was clipped by 6 bases and J by 13 bases; unmatched bases: 15. The CDR3 nucleotides read TGTGCCAGCAGCAGACGACAGGGCAAGGAGACCCAGTTCTTC. It yields the protein CASSRRQGKETQFF.

This clonotype was counted only a few times. The V call is TRBV29-1, the J call TRBJ1-1; D is possibly TRBD1 (5 bases). Germline V gives CDR1 SQVTM, CDR2 ANQGSEA. The V end was cut by 2 bases, the J end by 0 bases, with 13 bases between. CDR3 length: 15 amino acids. CDR3 region: CSVEMSGRLNTEAFF. In DNA form, the CDR3 reads TGCAGCGTTGAAATGTCAGGGCGACTGAACACTGAAGCTTTCTTT.

The chain is built from TRBV5-6 and TRBJ2-5; 9 nucleotides line up with TRBD1. CDR1 is SGHDT and CDR2 is YYEEEE in the germline V gene. The V and J ends lost 4 bases and 11 bases, in that order; junction bases with no gene match: 6. This CDR3 region has 12 residues. As DNA, the CDR3 is TGTGCCAGCAGCATCGGGACAGGGAAGCAGTACTTC. This gives the protein CASSIGTGKQYF.

The chain combines TRBV7-2 with TRBJ1-2; 9 bases line up with TRBD1. Germline assignment: CDR1 SGHTA and CDR2 FQGNSA. The CDR3 spans 15 residues. V lost 5 bases and J lost 8; bases outside the gene matches: 12. The CDR3 bases are TGTGCCAGCAGCCACCGGGACAGGGAAGGTTACGGCTACACCTTC. It is translated as CASSHRDREGYGYTF. The entire variable domain, with the rest obtained from reference TRBV7-2 and TRBJ1-2, is as follows: GAGVSQSPSNKVTEKGKDVELRCDPISGHTALYWYRQSLGQGLEFLIYFQGNSAPDKSGLPSDRFSAERTGGSVSTLTIQRTQQEDSAVYLCASSHRDREGYGYTFGSGTRLTVV.

The gene calls are TRBV20-1 and TRBJ2-5; 12 bases fit TRBD2. The junction had 6 bases not matched to a gene; V was cut back by 0 bases and J by 4 bases. The CDR3 contains 16 residues. Germline V gives CDR1 DFQATT, CDR2 SNEGSKA (reference sequence). The chain's CDR3 is CSARDSLAGGRETQYF. Here the CDR3 DNA reads TGCAGTGCTAGAGATTCACTAGCGGGGGGTAGAGAGACCCAGTACTTC.

V and J are TRBV7-9 and TRBJ2-6; D remains unclear. Germline-derived CDR1 and CDR2 are SEHNR and FQNEAQ (reference sequence). The CDR3 totals 15 residues. V lost 6 bases and J 0 bases, leaving 9 bases between the germline ends. This chain's CDR3 is CASSYRFSGANVLTF. CDR3 in DNA: TGTGCCAGCAGTTATCGTTTCTCTGGGGCCAACGTCCTGACTTTC.

The chain combines TRBV20-1 with TRBJ2-7, with 8 bases fitting TRBD1. From germline, CDR1 is DFQATT and CDR2 SNEGSKA (reference sequence). This CDR3 region has 13 residues. After removal of 4 bases from V and 2 bases from J, the junction contained 4 bases not matched to a gene. CDR3 DNA sequence: TGCAGTGCTAAGACAGGGGAGACCTACGAGCAGTACTTC. Amino acid sequence: CSAKTGETYEQYF.

The chain joins TRBV29-1 to TRBJ2-3; the D call may be TRBD1 or TRBD2 (6 bases each). Deletions cut 5 bases from V and 1 base from J, with 13 bases between. The CDR3 has 14 amino acids. Germline V CDR1 and CDR2: SQVTM, ANQGSEA. CDR3: CSVKPGAGTDTQYF. The CDR3 nucleotides are TGCAGCGTTAAACCGGGGGCTGGCACAGATACGCAGTATTTT.

Only a few counts were recorded for this clonotype. This rearrangement joins TRBV25-1 to TRBJ2-6; D assignment may be TRBD1 or TRBD2 (5 bases each). The V end lost 2 bases, the J end lost 0 bases, and 14 bases lay between the germline ends. Germline V gene lookup returns CDR1 MGHDK and CDR2 SYGVNS. The CDR3 covers 18 residues. CDR3 coding DNA: TGTGCCAGCAGTGAAGTGGACATGACTATCTCTGGGGCCAACGTCCTGACTTTC. Protein: CASSEVDMTISGANVLTF.

The gene calls are TRBV4-2 and TRBJ2-2, with 9 positions matching TRBD1. Germline values: CDR1 LGHNA, CDR2 YNFKEQ. Trimming took 4 bases from V and 4 from J; bases not matched to a gene: 19. This CDR3 region has 20 residues. CDR3 region: CASSRETGGVFNRGTGELFF. CDR3 bases: TGTGCCAGCAGCCGAGAGACAGGGGGAGTCTTTAATCGCGGCACCGGGGAGCTGTTTTTT.

Remarks on this clonotype: One end of the junction varies from germline; a read error may be responsible. The chain combines TRBV7-2 with TRBJ2-5, with D uncertain. The germline CDR1 and CDR2 sequences are SGHTA and FQGNSA. CDR3 length equals 15 residues. The CDR3 nucleotides read TGTGCCAACAGCTCCATTCGGACGGAATGGGAGACCCAGTACTTC. This encodes CANSSIRTEWETQYF.

Only a few counts were recorded for this clonotype. This chain's CDR3 is CASNVRGGQAKNIQYF. The CDR3, as DNA: TGTGCCTCTAACGTTAGGGGGGGGCAGGCCAAAAACATTCAGTACTTC. J is TRBJ2-4 and V is TRBV2; tentative D call: TRBD2 (7 bases). Trimming took off 11 bases at V and 1 base at J, with 21 bases between the two ends. The CDR3 totals 16 residues. CDR1 is SNHLY, CDR2 FYNNEI, per germline. Full variable domain (rest looked up from reference TRBV2 and TRBJ2-4): EPEVTQTPSHQVTQMGQEVILRCVPISNHLYFYWYRQILGQKVEFLVSFYNNEISEKSEIFDDQFSVERPDGSNFTLKIRSTKLEDSAMYFCASNVRGGQAKNIQYFGAGTRLSVL.

The chain joins TRBV28 to TRBJ2-6; D is undetermined. CDR3 length: 15 residues. V lost 6 bases to trimming and J lost 4 bases, with 13 bases between them. Germline lookup yields CDR1 MDHEN and CDR2 SYDVKM. CDR3 sequence (DNA): TGTGCCAGCAGCACCGCGAACCCCGGGGCCAACGTCCTGACTTTC. Amino acids: CASSTANPGANVLTF.

This clonotype was observed at least ten times. The chain recombines TRBV18 with TRBJ2-5; 7 nucleotides match TRBD1. V dropped 3 bases and J dropped 2; count of bases not matched to a gene: 0. Germline CDR1 is KGHSH and CDR2 is LQKENI. The CDR3 consists of 13 residues. The CDR3 loop is CASSPGQQETQYF. CDR3 sequence (DNA): TGTGCCAGCTCACCGGGACAGCAAGAGACCCAGTACTTC.

This clonotype was picked up one time. The genes are TRBV9 and TRBJ2-1; the D gene is possibly TRBD2 (5 bases). Germline V gives CDR1 SGDLS, CDR2 YYNGEE. Trimming removed 0 bases from V and 8 bases from J, with 12 bases in between. The CDR3 loop spans 14 amino acids. The CDR3 coding sequence is TGTGCCAGCAGCGTAGTAGGTGCCGGGGATGAGCAGTTCTTC. Translating gives CASSVVGAGDEQFF.

This clonotype has more than one count but fewer than ten. CDR3 amino acids: CSARPGTGHYEQYF. CDR3 in DNA: TGCAGTGCTAGGCCCGGGACAGGGCACTACGAGCAGTACTTC. The chain links TRBV20-1 to TRBJ2-7; 9 bases match TRBD1. Germline lookup yields CDR1 DFQATT and CDR2 SNEGSKA (reference sequence). V shed 3 bases, J shed 3 bases, and the junction held 6 bases outside the gene matches. This CDR3 comprises 14 residues.

The genes are TRBV14 and TRBJ2-1; no definite D call. V dropped 1 base and J dropped 9 bases, with 10 bases sitting between them. CDR1 is SGHDN, CDR2 FVKESK, per germline. The CDR3 extends over 13 amino acids. The CDR3 spells CASSQVPGREQFF. The CDR3 DNA follows: TGTGCCAGCAGCCAAGTGCCCGGTCGTGAGCAGTTCTTC.

V and J are TRBV3-1 and TRBJ2-3, with D unclear. Trimming removed 1 base from V and 9 bases from J, with 11 bases in between. Germline-derived CDR1 and CDR2 are LGHDT and YNNKEL (reference sequence). CDR3 size: 13 residues. CDR3 amino acids: CASSQGNGRTQYF. The CDR3 DNA reads as TGTGCCAGCAGCCAAGGGAATGGTAGGACGCAGTATTTT.

This chain links TRBV15 with TRBJ2-3, with D unclear. CDR1 LNHNV and CDR2 YYDKDF come from the germline V gene (reference sequence). The CDR3 totals 15 residues. V shed 0 bases and J shed 7 bases, with 14 bases lying between them. The DNA of the CDR3 is TGTGCCACCAGCAGAGACGCGGATCCTAGTAATACGCAGTATTTT. Translated, it gives CATSRDADPSNTQYF. Using reference TRBV15 and TRBJ2-3 for the parts outside the CDR3, the full variable domain is DAMVIQNPRYQVTQFGKPVTLSCSQTLNHNVMYWYQQKSSQAPKLLFHYYDKDFNNEADTPDNFQSRRPNTSFCFLDIRSPGLGDTAMYLCATSRDADPSNTQYFGPGTRLTVL.

This clonotype has more than one count but fewer than ten. The chain's CDR3 is CASSQDGAGANTGELFF. The CDR3 bases are TGCGCCAGCAGCCAAGACGGTGCAGGAGCGAACACCGGGGAGCTGTTTTTT. The V gene is TRBV4-3, the J gene TRBJ2-2; D is unresolved. The CDR3 is 17 amino acids. Germline V gene lookup returns CDR1 LGHNA and CDR2 YSLEER. Trimming cost V 0 bases and J 0 bases, with 11 bases left between them.

The rearrangement joins TRBV4-1 to TRBJ2-1; 8 nucleotides line up with TRBD2. The CDR3 runs to 16 residues. The ends lost 0 bases at V and 3 bases at J; junction bases unmatched: 4. Looked up from germline, CDR1 is MGHRA and CDR2 is YSYEKL. This CDR3 is CASSQEESGGYNEQFF. In DNA, the CDR3 is TGCGCCAGCAGCCAAGAAGAAAGCGGGGGCTACAATGAGCAGTTCTTC.

The V call is TRBV4-3, the J call TRBJ1-6; the D gene is possibly TRBD1 (5 bases). V was pared by 0 bases and J by 4 bases, with 13 bases between. The germline CDR1 and CDR2 sequences are LGHNA and YSLEER. This CDR3 region has 17 residues. CDR3 in DNA: TGCGCCAGCAGCCAAGATGGGGCCGGGGGTTATAATTCACCCCTCCACTTT. Its translation is CASSQDGAGGYNSPLHF.